The 30 T cell receptor beta chains below were found in one sample sequenced in a study of T cell responses to AZD1222 COVID-19 vaccine. The data were produced by immunoSEQ multiplex PCR, yet TCRdb's version contains in-frame clones alone and is incomplete. Of 80,000 or so clones listed, around 90% were seen once; the top ten hold over 1.2%. Sample: peripheral blood, taken on day 0 of AZD1222 vaccination. The receptors come from an adult in good health.

The chain links TRBV4-1 to TRBJ1-5; D not resolved. This CDR3 contains 14 residues. The germline gives CDR1 MGHRA, CDR2 YSYEKL. Deletions cut 1 base from V and 10 bases from J, with 14 bases between. The CDR3 region is CASSQGKSQEPQHF. In DNA, the CDR3 is TGCGCCAGCAGCCAAGGCAAATCGCAGGAACCCCAGCATTTT.

V gene TRBV5-1 combines with J gene TRBJ2-3; TRBD1 or TRBD2 may be the D gene (6 bases each). The CDR3 loop spans 15 amino acids. V was clipped by 4 bases and J by 3 bases, with 15 bases between them. Germline V gives CDR1 SGHRS, CDR2 YFSETQ. The DNA for the CDR3 is TGCGCCAGCAGCCCCCCGGGGGCTCCAACAGATACGCAGTATTTT. Amino acid sequence: CASSPPGAPTDTQYF.

The chain has TRBV7-3 and TRBJ2-3; 11 nucleotides align to TRBD2. This CDR3 is built from 15 residues. J gave up 9 bases and V 4 bases, and 9 bases lay outside the gene matches. The germline gives CDR1 SGHTA, CDR2 FQGTGA. CDR3 sequence (DNA): TGTGCCAGCAGCTCTGAGGCACTAGCGGGAGACACGCAGTATTTT. This encodes CASSSEALAGDTQYF.

The chain joins TRBV27 to TRBJ2-7, with 7 bases identical to TRBD1. The ends lost 8 bases at V and 5 bases at J; junction bases unmatched: 6. Looked up from germline, CDR1 is MNHEY and CDR2 is SMNVEV (reference sequence). The CDR3 spans 12 residues. CDR3 in amino acids: CASGQVVHEQYF. As DNA, the CDR3 is TGTGCCAGCGGACAGGTAGTGCACGAGCAGTACTTC.

This clone was counted between two and nine times. The V and J genes are TRBV27 and TRBJ1-4, with a weak D call TRBD1 (6 bases). V lost 6 bases, J lost 13 bases, and 21 bases lay in between. Germline V gene lookup returns CDR1 MNHEY and CDR2 SMNVEV (reference sequence). The CDR3 spans 14 residues. This CDR3 is CASSSAGGAGLLFF. As DNA, the CDR3 is TGTGCCAGCAGCTCCGCGGGGGGGGCTGGTTTACTGTTTTTT.

This clone was observed a handful of times. The chain carries TRBV30 and TRBJ1-3; a weak D match, TRBD1 (5 bases). V dropped 2 bases and J dropped 9 bases, with 8 bases sitting between them. CDR1 is GTSNPN, CDR2 SVGIG, per germline (reference sequence). The CDR3 spans 11 residues. CDR3 sequence: CAWSPGTTIYF. The CDR3 DNA follows: TGTGCCTGGAGTCCAGGGACCACCATATATTTT.

The genes are TRBV7-9 and TRBJ2-4, with 9 bases matching TRBD1. The germline V gene has CDR1 SEHNR and CDR2 FQNEAQ (reference sequence). This CDR3 comprises 14 residues. Losses at the gene ends were 7 bases for V and 6 bases for J; bases not matched to a gene: 7. This CDR3 is CASTLQGAGNIQYF. The CDR3, as DNA: TGTGCCAGCACCCTACAGGGGGCGGGAAACATTCAGTACTTC.

The chain links TRBV18 to TRBJ1-1; TRBD1 aligns across 11 bases. This CDR3 contains 16 residues. Germline V gene lookup returns CDR1 KGHSH and CDR2 LQKENI. V lost 1 base, J lost 3 bases, and 4 bases stayed unmatched. The CDR3 nucleotides read TGTGCCAGCTCACCACTTGAGGGACAGGGGGACACTGAAGCTTTCTTT. Its translation: CASSPLEGQGDTEAFF.

The gene calls are TRBV6-5 and TRBJ1-1, with TRBD1 as a possible D gene (5 bases). The length of the CDR3 is 13 residues. The germline V and J ends were trimmed by 5 bases and 4 bases, with 11 bases remaining between them. Germline CDR1 is MNHEY and CDR2 is SVGAGI. The CDR3 DNA reads TGTGCCAGCAGTCTTGGCGGGGGCACTGAAGCTTTCTTT. Its translation is CASSLGGGTEAFF.

The chain recombines TRBV20-1 with TRBJ1-5, with TRBD1 as a possible D gene (5 bases). Germline V CDR1 and CDR2: DFQATT, SNEGSKA (reference sequence). Trimming cost V 6 bases and J 3 bases, with 24 bases left between them. The CDR3 consists of 17 residues. The CDR3 region has the DNA TGCAGTGCCAGTACGGGGGTTACCGGGTTTCACAATCAGCCCCAGCATTTT. It codes for CSASTGVTGFHNQPQHF.

The chain couples TRBV7-9 to TRBJ2-1; D is perhaps TRBD1 or TRBD2 (5 bases each). V shed 5 bases and J shed 3 bases, with 11 bases lying between them. CDR3 length: 14 residues. The germline gives CDR1 SEHNR, CDR2 FQNEAQ (reference sequence). The chain's CDR3 is CASSLGTIYNEQFF. The DNA of the CDR3 is TGTGCCAGCAGCCTAGGGACGATCTACAATGAGCAGTTCTTC. The whole variable domain, filled in from reference TRBV7-9 and TRBJ2-1, reads DTGVSQNPRHKITKRGQNVTFRCDPISEHNRLYWYRQTLGQGPEFLTYFQNEAQLEKSRLLSDRFSAERPKGSFSTLEIQRTEQGDSAMYLCASSLGTIYNEQFFGPGTRLTVL.

The chain is built from TRBV18 and TRBJ1-1; D is perhaps TRBD1 (6 bases). V was clipped by 3 bases and J by 4 bases, with 15 bases between them. Germline CDR1 reads KGHSH; CDR2 reads LQKENI. CDR3 length: 15 amino acids. CDR3 DNA: TGTGCCAGCTCACCCTTACAGGGTGGTGGCACTGAAGCTTTCTTT. Residues: CASSPLQGGGTEAFF.

The rearrangement uses TRBV10-2 and TRBJ1-1; tentatively, D is TRBD1 (5 bases). The CDR3 covers 16 residues. V lost 5 bases and J lost 4, with 20 bases in between. CDR1 WSHSY and CDR2 SAAADI come from the germline V gene. The CDR3 spells CASSPRQTERITEAFF. The CDR3 DNA reads as TGCGCCAGCAGTCCCCGACAGACAGAAAGAATCACTGAAGCTTTCTTT.

V is TRBV18 and J is TRBJ1-4, with D tentatively TRBD1 (6 bases). Trimming cost V 3 bases and J 4 bases, with 12 bases left between them. The V gene's germline CDR1 is KGHSH and CDR2 LQKENI. The CDR3 runs to 15 residues. CDR3: CASSPRGPNNEKLFF. The DNA of the CDR3 is TGTGCCAGCTCACCCCGGGGGCCGAATAATGAAAAACTGTTTTTT.

The rearrangement joins TRBV6-5 to TRBJ1-1; TRBD1 matches at 8 bases. The length of the CDR3 is 15 residues. J was trimmed by 0 bases and V by 6 bases; bases with no gene match: 6. From germline, CDR1 is MNHEY and CDR2 SVGAGI. CDR3 sequence reads: CASRLGQGLNTEAFF. DNA for the CDR3: TGTGCCAGCAGACTCGGACAGGGACTGAACACTGAAGCTTTCTTT.

The V and J genes are TRBV10-3 and TRBJ1-1; no firm D call. The CDR3 length is 14 residues. Germline V CDR1 and CDR2: ENHRY, SYGVKD. Trimming removed 4 bases from V and 3 bases from J, with 12 bases in between. As DNA, the CDR3 is TGTGCCATCAGTGTTCAAGGACGGGACACTGAAGCTTTCTTT. Its translation is CAISVQGRDTEAFF.

V gene TRBV7-8 combines with J gene TRBJ1-4; D uncertain. In germline, CDR1 is SGHVS, CDR2 FQNEAQ. The length of the CDR3 is 15 residues. The germline V and J ends were trimmed by 4 bases and 4 bases, with 13 bases remaining between them. The CDR3 nucleotides read TGTGCCAGCAGCTCGAGCGGAGTGATTAATGAAAAACTGTTTTTT. It specifies CASSSSGVINEKLFF.

V usage is TRBV3-1 (or the pseudogene TRBV3-2) and J usage is TRBJ2-5, with D perhaps matching TRBD1 or TRBD2 (5 bases each). Trimming removed 3 bases at V and 3 bases at J, with 20 bases between. CDR1 and CDR2 (germline): LGHDT, YNNKEL (reference sequence). This CDR3 contains 17 residues. Written as DNA, the CDR3 is TGTGCCAGCAGCCATGAAGTGAGGGGTGTAGGGGAAGAGACCCAGTACTTC. Residues: CASSHEVRGVGEETQYF.

The rearrangement uses TRBV10-2 and TRBJ2-7, with D perhaps given as TRBD1 or TRBD2 (5 bases each). The CDR3 length is 16 residues. V gave up 2 bases and J gave up 0 bases, with 14 bases separating them. The germline V gene encodes CDR1 WSHSY and CDR2 SAAADI. The CDR3 DNA follows: TGCGCCAGCAGTGAGGGGGGTATGAAGTCCTCCTACGAGCAGTACTTC. It encodes CASSEGGMKSSYEQYF.

The chain couples TRBV10-3 to TRBJ1-1; no reliable D call. Germline CDR1 reads ENHRY; CDR2 reads SYGVKD. Trimming cost V 3 bases and J 0 bases, with 11 bases left between them. The CDR3 loop spans 15 amino acids. The CDR3 coding sequence is TGTGCCATCAGTGACTTCGAGCTGATGAACACTGAAGCTTTCTTT. Amino acids: CAISDFELMNTEAFF.

The chain uses TRBV7-3 and TRBJ1-1; TRBD1 agrees at 7 bases. Germline V CDR1 and CDR2: SGHTA, FQGTGA. The CDR3 length is 14 residues. The junction had 8 bases not matched to a gene; V was cut back by 6 bases and J by 4 bases. The DNA for the CDR3 is TGTGCCAGCAGGTCCGGGACAGCGGCCACTGAAGCTTTCTTT. As protein: CASRSGTAATEAFF.

V gene TRBV11-3 combines with J gene TRBJ2-2; D unclear. Trimming removed 1 base from V and 3 bases from J, with 9 bases in between. This CDR3 is built from 15 residues. CDR1 is SGHNT, CDR2 YENEEA, per germline. CDR3 sequence reads: CASSLGATDTGELFF. CDR3 coding DNA: TGTGCCAGCAGCTTAGGCGCAACGGACACCGGGGAGCTGTTTTTT.

This chain joins TRBV6-5 and TRBJ1-5, with a possible D match to TRBD1 (5 bases). This CDR3 is 15 amino acids long. The ends were cut back, 5 bases at V and 4 bases at J, with 15 bases in the middle. Germline CDR1 MNHEY, CDR2 SVGAGI. The CDR3 DNA reads as TGTGCCAGCAGTCCATATGGGGGATTTAATCAGCCCCAGCATTTT. Translating gives CASSPYGGFNQPQHF.

In DNA form, the CDR3 reads TGTGCCAGCAGCGTAGGGACTAGCGGGAGGACAGATACGCAGTATTTT. Protein sequence: CASSVGTSGRTDTQYF. This chain uses TRBV9 with TRBJ2-3; TRBD2 matches at 14 bases. Germline V gene data show CDR1 as SGDLS and CDR2 as YYNGEE. CDR3 length: 16 residues. The V gene end was trimmed by 0 bases and the J gene end by 3 bases; junction bases not matched to a gene: 0. Supplemented by reference TRBV9 and TRBJ2-3, the full variable domain reads DSGVTQTPKHLITATGQRVTLRCSPRSGDLSVYWYQQSLDQGLQFLIQYYNGEERAKGNILERFSAQQFPDLHSELNLSSLELGDSALYFCASSVGTSGRTDTQYFGPGTRLTVL.

The rearrangement links TRBV5-1 to TRBJ1-3; tentatively, D is TRBD1 (6 bases). CDR1 is SGHRS and CDR2 is YFSETQ in the germline V gene. The CDR3 sequence is 16 residues long. V was trimmed by 4 bases and J by 0 bases, leaving 14 bases between them. In DNA, the CDR3 is TGCGCCAGCAGCCCTGGGACACACTTCTCTGGAAACACCATATATTTT. Its protein product is CASSPGTHFSGNTIYF.

This clone has only one observation. This chain links TRBV7-8 with TRBJ2-2, with 9 bases that match TRBD1. In germline, CDR1 is SGHVS, CDR2 FQNEAQ. CDR3 length: 15 amino acids. Losses at the gene ends were 5 bases for V and 8 bases for J; bases not matched to a gene: 9. CDR3 amino acids: CASSRRQGVRGELFF. The CDR3 nucleotides read TGTGCCAGCAGCCGCCGACAGGGGGTGAGAGGGGAGCTGTTTTTT.

The V call is TRBV29-1, the J call TRBJ1-1; 7 bases are shared with TRBD1. Per the germline V gene, CDR1 is SQVTM and CDR2 is ANQGSEA. With 4 bases clipped from V and 5 bases from J, the junction kept 4 bases outside the gene matches. The CDR3 is 12 amino acids. The CDR3 here is CSVGGTVTEAFF. DNA of the CDR3: TGCAGCGTTGGAGGGACAGTTACTGAAGCTTTCTTT.

This clone was found once. This CDR3 is CASSQVQGAEAFF. In DNA form, the CDR3 reads TGCGCCAGCAGCCAAGTACAGGGTGCTGAAGCTTTCTTT. The rearrangement joins TRBV4-3 to TRBJ1-1, with a tentative D call TRBD1 (6 bases). The V end was cut by 1 base, the J end by 6 bases, with 9 bases between. Germline CDR1 reads LGHNA; CDR2 reads YSLEER. The CDR3 extends over 13 amino acids.

This clone was detected once. The CDR3 nucleotides read TGCAGCGTTGCCCTCGACAGGGATGATAGTAGCGCTGAAGCTTTCTTT. Translating it yields CSVALDRDDSSAEAFF. The chain joins TRBV29-1 to TRBJ1-1; TRBD1 agrees at 7 bases. CDR1 and CDR2 (germline): SQVTM, ANQGSEA. The CDR3 consists of 16 residues. J lost 6 bases, V lost 4 bases, and 17 bases had no gene match.

The chain is built from TRBV29-1 and TRBJ2-5; 12 bases align to TRBD2. Germline CDR1 reads SQVTM; CDR2 reads ANQGSEA. The length of the CDR3 is 15 residues. With V trimmed by 4 bases and J by 7 bases, 10 bases remained unmatched. DNA for the CDR3: TGCAGCGTTGGAATTCCTAGCGGGAGGGGGTGGACCCAGTACTTC. Translating gives CSVGIPSGRGWTQYF.